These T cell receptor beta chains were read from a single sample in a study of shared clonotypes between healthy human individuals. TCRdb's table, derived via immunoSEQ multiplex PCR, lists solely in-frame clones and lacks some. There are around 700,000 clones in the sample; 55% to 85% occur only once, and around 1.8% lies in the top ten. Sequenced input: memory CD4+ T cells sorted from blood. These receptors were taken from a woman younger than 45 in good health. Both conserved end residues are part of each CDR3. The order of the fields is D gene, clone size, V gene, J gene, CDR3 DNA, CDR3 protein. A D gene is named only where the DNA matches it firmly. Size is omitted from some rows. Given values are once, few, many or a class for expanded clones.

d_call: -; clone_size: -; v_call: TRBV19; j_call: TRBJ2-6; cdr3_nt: TGTGCCAGTAGCGACTCTGGGGCCAACGTCCTGACTTTC; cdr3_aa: CASSDSGANVLTF
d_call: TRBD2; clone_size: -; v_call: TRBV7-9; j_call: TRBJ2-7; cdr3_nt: TGTGCCAGCAGCCCCGGACTAGCGGGGTCTACGGAGCAGTACTTC; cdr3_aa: CASSPGLAGSTEQYF
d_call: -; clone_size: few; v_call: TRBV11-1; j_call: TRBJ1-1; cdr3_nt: TGTGCCAGCAGCCTAGGGGGGTTTGGCACTGAAGCTTTCTTT; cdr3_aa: CASSLGGFGTEAFF
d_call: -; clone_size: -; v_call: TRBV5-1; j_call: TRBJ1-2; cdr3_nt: TGCGCCAGCAGCCCCCTACCAGGAACAGCTTATGGCTACACCTTC; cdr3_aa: CASSPLPGTAYGYTF
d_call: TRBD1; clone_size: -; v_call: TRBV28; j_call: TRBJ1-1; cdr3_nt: TGTGCCAGCAGTTTGATGGACAGGGAAGCTTTCTTT; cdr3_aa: CASSLMDREAFF
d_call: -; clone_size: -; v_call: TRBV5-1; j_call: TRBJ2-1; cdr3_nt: TGCGCCAGCAGCCCGACCTCGGGCTCCTACAATGAGCAGTTCTTC; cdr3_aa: CASSPTSGSYNEQFF
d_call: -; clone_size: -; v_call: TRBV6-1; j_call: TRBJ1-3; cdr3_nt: TGTGCCAGCACCTCGGCCCGAGGGCCTGGAAACACCATATATTTT; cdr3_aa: CASTSARGPGNTIYF
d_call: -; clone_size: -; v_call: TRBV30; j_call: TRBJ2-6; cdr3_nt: TGTGCCTGGAGTGTAGGAGTACCTGGGGCCAACGTCCTGACTTTC; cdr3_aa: CAWSVGVPGANVLTF
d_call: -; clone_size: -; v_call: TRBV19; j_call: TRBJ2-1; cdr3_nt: TGTGCCAGTAGTAGGGTGGAGTCGGGGTTCCGTGAGCAGTTCTTC; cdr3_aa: CASSRVESGFREQFF
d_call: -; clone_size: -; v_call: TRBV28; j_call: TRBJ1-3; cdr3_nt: TGTGCCAGCACCAGGAGAGGGCAGTACTCTGGAAACACCATATATTTT; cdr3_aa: CASTRRGQYSGNTIYF
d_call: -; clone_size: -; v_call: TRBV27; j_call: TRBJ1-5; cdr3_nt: TGTGCCAGCAGTTTTCGACAGGGCAATCAGCCCCAGCATTTT; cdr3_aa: CASSFRQGNQPQHF
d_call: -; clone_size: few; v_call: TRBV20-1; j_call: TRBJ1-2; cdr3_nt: TGCAGTGGTAATAACTATGGCTACACCTTC; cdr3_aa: CSGNNYGYTF
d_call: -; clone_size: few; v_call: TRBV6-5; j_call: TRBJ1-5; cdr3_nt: TGTGCCAGCAGTTACTCGAGCGGCCCGGGGCAGCCCCAGCATTTT; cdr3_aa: CASSYSSGPGQPQHF
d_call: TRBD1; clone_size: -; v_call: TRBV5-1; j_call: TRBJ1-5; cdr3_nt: TGCGCCAGCAGCCTGGGACAGGGTAGCAATCAGCCCCAGCATTTT; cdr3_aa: CASSLGQGSNQPQHF
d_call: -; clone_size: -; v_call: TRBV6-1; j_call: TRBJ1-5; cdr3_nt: TGTGCCAGCACTGTCAACCGGGACAACAATCAGCCCCAGCATTTT; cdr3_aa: CASTVNRDNNQPQHF
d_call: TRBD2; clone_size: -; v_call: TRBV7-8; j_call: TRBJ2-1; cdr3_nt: TGTGCCAGCAGCGATAGCGGGAGGACCTACAATGAGCAGTTCTTC; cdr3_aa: CASSDSGRTYNEQFF
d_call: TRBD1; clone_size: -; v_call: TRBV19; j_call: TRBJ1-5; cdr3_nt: TGTGCAACCCTCAGGACAGGAGGAAATCAGCCCCAGCATTTT; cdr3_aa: CATLRTGGNQPQHF
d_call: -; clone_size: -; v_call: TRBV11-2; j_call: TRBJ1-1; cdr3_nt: TGTGCCAGCAGCTTTGTGGAGGGTGTCGCTGAAGCTTTCTTT; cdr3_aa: CASSFVEGVAEAFF
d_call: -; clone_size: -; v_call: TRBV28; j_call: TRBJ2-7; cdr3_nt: TGTGCCAGCAGTGCTGGACTAAAGTACGAGCAGTACTTC; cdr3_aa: CASSAGLKYEQYF
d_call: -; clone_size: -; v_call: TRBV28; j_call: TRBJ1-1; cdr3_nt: TGTGCCAGCAGCCTTCTCGGAACGGACCGGCGGGCTTTCTTT; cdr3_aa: CASSLLGTDRRAFF
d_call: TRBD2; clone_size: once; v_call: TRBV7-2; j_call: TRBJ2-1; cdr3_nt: TGTGCCAGCAGCTTAGTTAGGTCTAGCGGGAGGGCCACCGATGAGCAGTTCTTC; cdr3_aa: CASSLVRSSGRATDEQFF